A single TCR beta chain is shown here with its context. Its antigen is unknown. CDR3 length equals 15 residues. The germline V and J ends were trimmed by 6 bases and 1 base, with 12 bases remaining between them. Germline-derived CDR1 and CDR2 are MNHEY and SMNVEV (reference sequence). Treatment defined: 10-day PBMC culture with coronavirus spike peptide pools or control peptides (ViraFEST assay). CD4+ T lymphocytes from the unexposed donor were collected before the COVID-19 pandemic (2011-2018). Per well, more than 1.5 million PBMCs were cultured in the presence of roughly 9.1 IU/ml IL-2 and roughly 10 ug/ml peptide pools. Cultures got half-medium changes with IL-2 on days 3 and 7. The Oncomine TCR Beta short-read assay sequenced DNA from cultured CD4+ T cells. It was from cultured CD4+ T cells that genomic DNA was extracted. MiXCR, applied by TCRdb to the PCR reads, yields one record per CDR3 protein. The table has some 8,000 distinct CDR3 sequences, more than 30% seen once.

These data come from a study of vaccination and CD4 T cells after COVID-19. At the level of the study: Convalescent donors: six male, four female; seven Caucasian, two Asian, one multiracial, two Hispanic. Stimulation of the cells used overlapping spike peptide pools from SARS-CoV-2 and from the common cold coronaviruses HCoV-NL63, HCoV-OC43 and HCoV-229E.

The chain recombines TRBV27 with TRBJ2-2; the D gene is possibly TRBD2 (7 bases). Sequencing was performed on CD4+ T cells from blood, cultured in vitro. The TCR originated in a human donor in good health. The CDR3 bases are TGTGCCAGCAGGCTGGGGGGGCAGAACACCGGGGAGCTGTTTTTT. The encoded protein is CASRLGGQNTGELFF.